A single sample is the source of the 4 T cell receptor beta chains below, sequenced in a study of CD8+CD57+ T cells in acquired aplastic anemia. Genomic DNA provided the template from which TCR beta VDJ and CDR3 profiles were obtained. A single record per CDR3 protein comes from TCRdb applying MiXCR to the reads. The sample includes 90,000 to 120,000 distinct CDR3 sequences, approximately 49% of them seen just once. Sequenced sample: sorted CD4+, CD8+, or CD8+CD57+ T cells (not recorded which) from PBMCs. The receptors originated from a human donor in good health, serving as a control.

About this clonotype itself: This clone may be a read error of a much larger clone one base away. This sequence joins TRBV3-1 and TRBJ1-2; 7 bases agree with TRBD1. The CDR3 has 15 residues. The germline gives CDR1 LGHDT, CDR2 YNNKEL (reference sequence). The CDR3 sequence is CASMGTDITNHGYTF. The CDR3 DNA reads TGTGCCAGCATGGGGACAGACATAACTAACCATGGCTACACCTTC.

This clonotype was recorded at least ten times. The rearrangement links TRBV19 to TRBJ2-7; D is undetermined. V dropped 6 bases and J dropped 0 bases, with 12 bases sitting between them. The CDR3 spans 14 residues. The V gene's germline CDR1 is LNHDA and CDR2 SQIVND (reference sequence). This CDR3 is CASSPERSSYEQYF. CDR3 DNA: TGTGCCAGTAGCCCGGAAAGAAGCTCCTACGAGCAGTACTTC.

This clonotype was seen repeatedly, ten times or more. The chain recombines TRBV19 with TRBJ2-7; TRBD1 agrees at 7 bases. Looked up from germline, CDR1 is LNHDA and CDR2 is SQIVND (reference sequence). Losses at the gene ends were 5 bases for V and 2 bases for J; bases not matched to a gene: 12. The length of the CDR3 is 16 residues. The CDR3 sequence: CASSSSTGKRPYEQYF. The CDR3 DNA follows: TGTGCCAGTAGTTCTTCGACAGGGAAGAGGCCCTACGAGCAGTACTTC.

This clonotype appeared a single time. The chain joins TRBV5-5 to TRBJ2-3; TRBD2 agrees at 7 bases. The CDR3 sequence is 15 residues long. J was trimmed by 3 bases and V by 5 bases; bases with no gene match: 9. Germline V lookup: CDR1 SGHKS, CDR2 YYEKEE (reference sequence). The CDR3 bases are TGTGCCAGCAGTCCTAGCTGGGGGGGTACAGATACGCAGTATTTT. Protein product: CASSPSWGGTDTQYF. The full variable domain, with the rest looked up from reference TRBV5-5 and TRBJ2-3, is DAGVTQSPTHLIKTRGQQVTLRCSPISGHKSVSWYQQVLGQGPQFIFQYYEKEERGRGNFPDRFSARQFPNYSSELNVNALLLGDSALYLCASSPSWGGTDTQYFGPGTRLTVL.